A selection of T cell receptor beta chains follows, all from one sample in a study of read filtering for tumor transcriptome and immune sequencing. TCRdb re-called the reads with MiXCR, one entry per CDR3 protein. This sample yields about 60,000 distinct CDR3 sequences, of which 11% to 15% are seen a single time; over 40% belongs to the top ten. Source material: a population of CD138-negative cells sorted from bone marrow. The source is a donor aged 40 or older with multiple myeloma. The conserved cysteine and the conserved F or W are not part of the CDR3 here. Each record gives: V gene, J gene, D gene, CDR3 protein. A D gene is named only where the DNA matches it firmly.

v_gene: TRBV28
j_gene: TRBJ2-5
d_gene: .
CDR3aa: ASSTPTSQETQY

v_gene: TRBV28
j_gene: TRBJ2-7
d_gene: .
CDR3aa: ASSLGLQNYEQY

v_gene: TRBV7-3
j_gene: TRBJ2-2
d_gene: .
CDR3aa: ASSLRGGRGATGELF

v_gene: TRBV7-2
j_gene: TRBJ2-6
d_gene: .
CDR3aa: ASSLSGAGANVLT

v_gene: TRBV11-2
j_gene: TRBJ1-5
d_gene: .
CDR3aa: ASSLASGQPQH

v_gene: TRBV5-1
j_gene: TRBJ1-1
d_gene: TRBD1
CDR3aa: ASSNRGPTEAF

v_gene: TRBV4-1
j_gene: TRBJ1-5
d_gene: .
CDR3aa: ASSQDFDQPQH

v_gene: TRBV28
j_gene: TRBJ2-6
d_gene: .
CDR3aa: ASSPPDGSGANVLT

v_gene: TRBV24-1
j_gene: TRBJ2-3
d_gene: TRBD2
CDR3aa: ATSEDSGRARDTQY

v_gene: TRBV6-5
j_gene: TRBJ2-1
d_gene: TRBD2
CDR3aa: ASTGTSGSNEQF

v_gene: TRBV9
j_gene: TRBJ2-1
d_gene: TRBD2
CDR3aa: ASSPGTSVTGEQF

v_gene: TRBV6-2/TRBV6-3
j_gene: TRBJ1-5
d_gene: .
CDR3aa: ASSYLQQGSYSNQPQH

v_gene: TRBV7-9
j_gene: TRBJ1-4
d_gene: .
CDR3aa: ASQRGFDRLF

v_gene: TRBV6-6
j_gene: TRBJ2-7
d_gene: .
CDR3aa: ASSYSARPISYEQY

v_gene: TRBV7-3
j_gene: TRBJ2-2
d_gene: .
CDR3aa: ASSPEVNTGELF

v_gene: TRBV19
j_gene: TRBJ2-2
d_gene: TRBD2
CDR3aa: ASTPSLSSGRYANTGELF

v_gene: TRBV2
j_gene: TRBJ2-1
d_gene: .
CDR3aa: ASMPRPSRGLEQF

v_gene: TRBV29-1
j_gene: TRBJ1-2
d_gene: .
CDR3aa: SGGVLNYGYT

v_gene: TRBV7-9
j_gene: TRBJ2-5
d_gene: TRBD2
CDR3aa: ASSPGTILQETQY

v_gene: TRBV20-1
j_gene: TRBJ2-7
d_gene: .
CDR3aa: SAPLVYEQY

v_gene: TRBV15
j_gene: TRBJ2-1
d_gene: .
CDR3aa: ATSIGGNEQF

v_gene: TRBV4-3
j_gene: TRBJ2-7
d_gene: TRBD1
CDR3aa: AGSQNRGYEQY

v_gene: TRBV29-1
j_gene: TRBJ1-1
d_gene: .
CDR3aa: SVGEWAMNTEAF

v_gene: TRBV6-4
j_gene: TRBJ2-7
d_gene: .
CDR3aa: ASSSSGLGYEQY

v_gene: TRBV25-1
j_gene: TRBJ1-1
d_gene: TRBD1
CDR3aa: ASTRGQLNTEAF

v_gene: TRBV6-2/TRBV6-3
j_gene: TRBJ2-5
d_gene: TRBD1
CDR3aa: ASSYLLSGGRETQY

v_gene: TRBV29-1
j_gene: TRBJ1-2
d_gene: .
CDR3aa: SVTEISPYGYT

v_gene: TRBV6-2/TRBV6-3
j_gene: TRBJ2-1
d_gene: .
CDR3aa: ASSYGEYNEQF

v_gene: TRBV9
j_gene: TRBJ2-2
d_gene: .
CDR3aa: ASSVDFTGELF

v_gene: TRBV27
j_gene: TRBJ2-7
d_gene: .
CDR3aa: ASSLSGAGREQY

v_gene: TRBV11-3
j_gene: TRBJ1-1
d_gene: .
CDR3aa: ASSLVAAGEAF

v_gene: TRBV5-6
j_gene: TRBJ2-4
d_gene: .
CDR3aa: ASSWDLRDIQY

v_gene: TRBV5-1
j_gene: TRBJ2-1
d_gene: TRBD2
CDR3aa: ASSFGGSSNEQF

v_gene: TRBV11-2
j_gene: TRBJ2-1
d_gene: .
CDR3aa: AGSTLSLTYNEQF

v_gene: TRBV6-2/TRBV6-3
j_gene: TRBJ2-7
d_gene: .
CDR3aa: ANSHSGGVYEQY

v_gene: TRBV6-2/TRBV6-3
j_gene: TRBJ2-3
d_gene: TRBD2
CDR3aa: ASSWGLTSGNTDTQY

v_gene: TRBV28
j_gene: TRBJ2-4
d_gene: TRBD2
CDR3aa: ASSPTNGVGRAKNIQY

v_gene: TRBV29-1
j_gene: TRBJ2-1
d_gene: TRBD1
CDR3aa: SVGQGSNEQF

v_gene: TRBV2
j_gene: TRBJ1-5
d_gene: .
CDR3aa: ASKYSRVGQPQH

v_gene: TRBV12-3/TRBV12-4
j_gene: TRBJ2-2
d_gene: .
CDR3aa: ASKAGTTNTGELL

v_gene: TRBV7-9
j_gene: TRBJ2-1
d_gene: .
CDR3aa: ASIGEGGNEQF

v_gene: TRBV29-1
j_gene: TRBJ2-2
d_gene: .
CDR3aa: SVRSNTGELF

v_gene: TRBV3-1
j_gene: TRBJ2-1
d_gene: TRBD2
CDR3aa: ASSQDGTSGYNEQF

v_gene: TRBV7-9
j_gene: TRBJ1-2
d_gene: TRBD1
CDR3aa: ASSSSSGTGVRGYT

v_gene: TRBV4-1
j_gene: TRBJ2-1
d_gene: .
CDR3aa: ASSQEMTSLFNEQF

v_gene: TRBV7-9
j_gene: TRBJ2-3
d_gene: .
CDR3aa: ASSFVGDTQY

v_gene: TRBV20-1
j_gene: TRBJ1-4
d_gene: .
CDR3aa: SARDLFNEKLF

v_gene: TRBV29-1
j_gene: TRBJ1-1
d_gene: TRBD1
CDR3aa: SVDFVGTGNTEAF

v_gene: TRBV29-1
j_gene: TRBJ2-2
d_gene: .
CDR3aa: SVELRRDPTGELF

v_gene: TRBV3-1
j_gene: TRBJ2-6
d_gene: TRBD1
CDR3aa: ASRHRGTGANVLT

v_gene: TRBV5-8
j_gene: TRBJ1-1
d_gene: TRBD1
CDR3aa: ASSFLFTGANTEAF

v_gene: TRBV6-5
j_gene: TRBJ1-4
d_gene: TRBD1
CDR3aa: ASRGQGWDEKLF

v_gene: TRBV7-2
j_gene: TRBJ2-3
d_gene: TRBD2
CDR3aa: ASSFSGRTDTQY

v_gene: TRBV12-3/TRBV12-4
j_gene: TRBJ2-2
d_gene: TRBD1
CDR3aa: ASGHRGNTGELF